Following are 29 T cell receptor beta chains from one sample sequenced in a study of shared clonotypes between healthy human individuals. TCRdb keeps only in-frame clones here, not all; method: immunoSEQ multiplex PCR. The data contain 90,000 to 120,000 clones, 67% of them singletons. Source material: memory CD8+ T cells sorted from blood. This sample's subset: CD45RO+ cells pooled with CCR7-negative TemRA cells. All receptors come from a woman aged 25-40 years in good health.

V and J are TRBV10-3 and TRBJ2-6, with unresolved D. In germline, CDR1 is ENHRY, CDR2 SYGVKD. V was shortened by 0 bases and J by 0 bases, with 6 bases between the two germline ends. This CDR3 region has 16 residues. The CDR3 reads CAISESVLSGANVLTF. The CDR3 nucleotides are TGTGCCATCAGTGAGTCGGTTCTCTCTGGGGCCAACGTCCTGACTTTC.

The table lists this clone with a few counts. The chain recombines TRBV5-1 with TRBJ2-2, with 8 bases that match TRBD2. Looked up from germline, CDR1 is SGHRS and CDR2 is YFSETQ. The junction had 10 bases not matched to a gene; V was cut back by 4 bases and J by 2 bases. The CDR3 is made up of 17 amino acids. The CDR3 DNA reads TGCGCCAGCAGCGCTTTAGCGGGACCTTCCAACACCGGGGAGCTGTTTTTT. This sequence encodes CASSALAGPSNTGELFF.

The chain combines TRBV10-3 with TRBJ2-3, with a tentative D call TRBD1 (6 bases). Germline V gene sequence: CDR1 ENHRY, CDR2 SYGVKD. The V gene lost 6 bases and the J gene lost 5 bases, with 18 bases spanning the gap. This CDR3 has 15 amino acids. This CDR3 is CAISHGTMVGDTQYF. The CDR3 region has the DNA TGTGCCATCAGCCACGGGACAATGGTAGGAGATACGCAGTATTTT.

This chain uses TRBV28 with TRBJ1-3; D is perhaps TRBD1 (5 bases). Trimming shortened V by 1 base and J by 3 bases, and 10 bases separated the two germline ends. In germline, CDR1 is MDHEN, CDR2 SYDVKM. CDR3 size: 15 residues. The DNA for the CDR3 is TGTGCCAGCAGTTTATCCCCCGGGGGTGGAAACACCATATATTTT. Translated, it gives CASSLSPGGGNTIYF.

This clone was seen only once. The V gene is TRBV27, the J gene TRBJ1-5, with 8 positions matching TRBD1. Trimming cost V 5 bases and J 7 bases; bases outside gene matches: 7. This CDR3 region has 14 residues. Germline CDR1 is MNHEY and CDR2 is SMNVEV (reference sequence). CDR3 amino acids: CASSIDRGVQPQHF. CDR3 coding DNA: TGTGCCAGCAGTATTGACAGGGGCGTACAGCCCCAGCATTTT.

The chain is built from TRBV7-2 and TRBJ2-1; TRBD1 might be the D (5 bases). V was trimmed by 4 bases and J by 0 bases, leaving 13 bases between them. The CDR3 totals 16 residues. Germline V gene lookup returns CDR1 SGHTA and CDR2 FQGNSA. The CDR3 DNA is TGTGCCAGCAGCTCTACAGGCTGGCGCTCCTACAATGAGCAGTTCTTC. Amino acids: CASSSTGWRSYNEQFF.

This clone was recorded at least ten times. The sample holds other DNA sequences that translate to the same CDR3. The chain uses TRBV7-8 and TRBJ2-1; perhaps TRBD2 as D (6 bases). The germline V gene has CDR1 SGHVS and CDR2 FQNEAQ. Trimming took 5 bases from V and 0 from J, leaving 14 bases between them. This CDR3 region has 16 residues. The DNA for the CDR3 is TGTGCCAGCAGCCCCGGGACTGTGAGCTCCTACAATGAGCAGTTCTTC. The encoded protein is CASSPGTVSSYNEQFF.

DNA of the CDR3: TGTGCCAGCAGCTTCGTTGAAGTTAGGGGAGAGACCCAGTACTTC. Protein sequence: CASSFVEVRGETQYF. The genes are TRBV11-2 and TRBJ2-5; D is possibly TRBD1 (5 bases). This CDR3 has 15 amino acids. Germline V gene sequence: CDR1 SGHAT, CDR2 FQNNGV. Trimming stripped 3 bases from V and 4 bases from J, with 15 bases between.

The genes are TRBV4-1 and TRBJ2-1; 8 bases are shared with TRBD2. With 5 bases clipped from V and 0 bases from J, the junction kept 9 bases outside the gene matches. The CDR3 covers 17 residues. CDR1 and CDR2 from the germline V gene are MGHRA and YSYEKL. This CDR3 reads CASSRRLAQNSYNEQFF. The CDR3 DNA reads TGCGCCAGCAGCAGAAGACTAGCGCAAAACTCCTACAATGAGCAGTTCTTC.

The V and J genes are TRBV6-1 and TRBJ2-7; D not certain. V shed 2 bases and J shed 0 bases, with 11 bases lying between them. CDR3 length: 15 residues. Germline CDR1 reads MNHNS; CDR2 reads SASEGT. CDR3 sequence (DNA): TGTGCCAGCAGTGAATTGAACAGCCTCTCCTACGAGCAGTACTTC. It translates to CASSELNSLSYEQYF.

This sequence joins TRBV19 and TRBJ2-7; D ambiguous. Trimming cost V 3 bases and J 1 base, with 4 bases left between them. CDR3 size: 12 residues. Germline CDR1 reads LNHDA; CDR2 reads SQIVND (reference sequence). CDR3 sequence (DNA): TGTGCCAGTAGTATCGATTCCTACGAGCAGTACTTC. It specifies CASSIDSYEQYF.

V and J are TRBV7-2 and TRBJ1-4; D not certain. The V end lost 3 bases, the J end lost 3 bases, and 5 bases lay between the germline ends. Per germline, CDR1 SGHTA and CDR2 FQGNSA. CDR3 size: 13 residues. The CDR3 region has the DNA TGTGCCAGCAGCTTCGACGCTAATGAAAAACTGTTTTTT. The encoded protein is CASSFDANEKLFF.

The chain combines TRBV5-8 with TRBJ2-5; D gene unclear. The CDR3 is 11 amino acids. V shed 2 bases and J shed 6 bases, with 5 bases lying between them. Germline V lookup: CDR1 SGHTS, CDR2 YDEGEE. CDR3 in DNA: TGTGCCAGCAGCTTTTCAAAGACCCAGTACTTC. As protein: CASSFSKTQYF.

CDR3 loop: CASSLDFAVPKETQYF. In DNA, the CDR3 is TGTGCCAGCAGCTTAGATTTTGCTGTCCCGAAAGAGACCCAGTACTTC. This chain links TRBV7-9 with TRBJ2-5; D gene ambiguous. The germline V gene encodes CDR1 SEHNR and CDR2 FQNEAQ (reference sequence). The V end was cut by 1 base, the J end by 3 bases, with 15 bases between. This CDR3 contains 16 residues.

The V and J genes are TRBV5-1 and TRBJ2-7; 12 nucleotides align to TRBD2. Germline V CDR1 and CDR2: SGHRS, YFSETQ. The CDR3 has 16 residues. Trimming at V came to 0 bases and at J to 10 bases, leaving 11 bases not matched to a gene. The CDR3 region is CASSLDYGTSGLGQYF. The DNA for the CDR3 is TGCGCCAGCAGCTTGGATTACGGGACTAGCGGGCTTGGACAGTACTTC.

This chain links TRBV7-3 with TRBJ2-3; TRBD2 aligns across 7 bases. V lost 2 bases, J lost 5 bases, and 4 bases stayed unmatched. The CDR3 is 14 residues long. Per germline, CDR1 SGHTA and CDR2 FQGTGA. The CDR3 sequence is CASSLGLAEDTQYF. As DNA, the CDR3 is TGTGCCAGCAGCTTAGGGCTAGCGGAAGATACGCAGTATTTT.

This chain links TRBV4-2 with TRBJ2-7; no clear D. Germline CDR1 LGHNA, CDR2 YNFKEQ. This CDR3 has 13 residues. Trimming removed 5 bases at V and 7 bases at J, with 15 bases between. CDR3 protein: CASSFYPNPEQYF. The CDR3 DNA reads TGTGCCAGCAGCTTCTACCCCAACCCGGAGCAGTACTTC.

Many counts were recorded for this clone. This chain links TRBV27 with TRBJ1-5; tentative D call: TRBD1 (6 bases). V was trimmed by 5 bases and J by 3 bases, leaving 11 bases between them. Germline V lookup: CDR1 MNHEY, CDR2 SMNVEV (reference sequence). CDR3 length: 14 residues. The CDR3 region has the DNA TGTGCCAGCAGTAGGGGGGCTGACAATCAGCCCCAGCATTTT. Amino acids: CASSRGADNQPQHF.

In its sample, this clone was seen a few times. The chain couples TRBV6-5 to TRBJ2-7; the D is unclear. Per germline, CDR1 MNHEY and CDR2 SVGAGI. V was clipped by 6 bases and J by 4 bases, with 7 bases between them. The length of the CDR3 is 11 residues. CDR3 DNA sequence: TGTGCCAGCAGCGACGGGTACGAGCAGTACTTC. It encodes CASSDGYEQYF.

This clone appeared a few times. The V and J genes are TRBV25-1 and TRBJ2-7, with 7 bases matching TRBD2. Germline trimming cut 5 bases from V and 5 bases from J; bases unmatched to any gene: 3. Germline-derived CDR1 and CDR2 are MGHDK and SYGVNS. This CDR3 contains 12 residues. DNA of the CDR3: TGTGCCAGCAGTAGTGGGAGGGACGAGCAGTACTTC. Translation: CASSSGRDEQYF.

Only one count was recorded for this clone. The rearrangement links TRBV2 to TRBJ1-1; D is unresolved. Germline V lookup: CDR1 SNHLY, CDR2 FYNNEI. V was cut by 3 bases and J by 2 bases, with 10 bases left in between. The CDR3 has 14 residues. Here the CDR3 reads CASSDFSVNTEAFF. DNA for the CDR3: TGTGCCAGCAGTGACTTCAGCGTAAACACTGAAGCTTTCTTT.

Note on this clone: Within the sample, other DNA sequences also encode this same CDR3. The rearrangement uses TRBV9 and TRBJ2-7, with D perhaps matching TRBD1 (6 bases). Per germline, CDR1 SGDLS and CDR2 YYNGEE. This CDR3 has 16 amino acids. Trimming pared 2 bases from V and 0 bases from J, leaving 15 bases between. The DNA of the CDR3 is TGTGCCAGCAGCGTTGGGGGCGGAAGTAGCTCCTACGAGCAGTACTTC. It translates to CASSVGGGSSSYEQYF.

V gene TRBV25-1 combines with J gene TRBJ2-7; TRBD2 might be the D (6 bases). V dropped 7 bases and J dropped 3 bases, with 10 bases sitting between them. The CDR3 totals 12 residues. The V gene's germline CDR1 is MGHDK and CDR2 SYGVNS. The CDR3 bases are TGTGCCAGCACGGCGGGAAGCTACGAGCAGTACTTC. Protein sequence: CASTAGSYEQYF.

This clone has a count of ten or more. As DNA, the CDR3 is TGTGCCAGCAGTGACAAACGGACAGGGCACGAGCAGTACTTC. Protein sequence: CASSDKRTGHEQYF. This rearrangement joins TRBV25-1 to TRBJ2-7, with TRBD1 matching over 8 bases. V was clipped by 3 bases and J by 5 bases; unmatched bases: 6. This CDR3 is 14 amino acids long. Germline V CDR1 and CDR2: MGHDK, SYGVNS.

This rearrangement joins TRBV2 to TRBJ2-3; D uncertain. This CDR3 region has 17 residues. The germline V gene has CDR1 SNHLY and CDR2 FYNNEI. Trimming stripped 2 bases from V and 2 bases from J, with 17 bases between. CDR3 sequence: CASSERAFQISTDTQYF. Here the CDR3 DNA reads TGTGCCAGCAGTGAAAGGGCTTTCCAAATCTCCACAGATACGCAGTATTTT.

This clone occurred once. The rearrangement links TRBV11-2 to TRBJ1-1, with 9 bases lining up with TRBD1. V lost 5 bases, J lost 1 base, and 5 bases stayed unmatched. Per germline, CDR1 SGHAT and CDR2 FQNNGV. This CDR3 contains 15 residues. The CDR3 spells CASSPSDRGNTEAFF. DNA of the CDR3: TGTGCCAGCAGCCCCTCGGACAGGGGGAACACTGAAGCTTTCTTT.

The V call is TRBV7-8, the J call TRBJ1-4; 7 bases align to TRBD1. The trim removed 1 base at V and 7 bases at J, leaving 15 bases unmatched. Germline loops: CDR1 SGHVS, CDR2 FQNEAQ. The CDR3 spans 18 residues. The CDR3 region has the DNA TGTGCCAGCAGCTTAGATAACAGACAGGGCCTTCGGAGTGAAAAACTGTTTTTT. It encodes CASSLDNRQGLRSEKLFF.

With respect to this clone: Different DNA sequences within this sample yield the same CDR3. The rearrangement links TRBV28 to TRBJ1-5, with TRBD1 matching over 9 bases. Germline trimming cut 6 bases from V and 1 base from J; bases unmatched to any gene: 4. Germline CDR1 reads MDHEN; CDR2 reads SYDVKM. The CDR3 extends over 15 amino acids. The CDR3 sequence is CASSATGGSNQPQHF. CDR3 coding DNA: TGTGCCAGCAGCGCTACAGGGGGCAGCAATCAGCCCCAGCATTTT.

CDR3 sequence (DNA): TGTGCCAGCAGTTTATTCCCAGCGGGACTCGAGCAGTACTTC. It encodes CASSLFPAGLEQYF. The J gene is TRBJ2-7, the V gene TRBV27; 7 nucleotides agree with TRBD2. Germline trimming cut 1 base from V and 6 bases from J; bases unmatched to any gene: 6. Germline V gene lookup returns CDR1 MNHEY and CDR2 SMNVEV (reference sequence). The CDR3 totals 14 residues.